The entry below gives a single T cell receptor beta chain sequence along with its context. Its antigen remains unidentified. Base qualities are not at hand, and no much larger clone is one base apart. At one collaborating source in Seattle, patients were enrolled during active infection and were followed longitudinally through the course of disease. The collaborating institutions used their own protocols to collect whole blood in K2EDTA tubes. Collaborator samples were shipped for TCRbeta analysis as frozen whole blood, isolated PBMCs, or DNA extracted from either sample type. The immunoSEQ Assay, a bias-controlled multiplex PCR, was used to amplify TCRbeta CDR3 regions from genomic DNA. Under the source paper's analysis protocol: The number of nucleated cells in each sample was estimated by amplification of reference gene primers within the assay. To quantify the absolute abundance of each unique TCRbeta CDR3 rearrangement, sequence reads were collapsed and filtered. Productive Simpson clonality was computed per sample as the square root of Simpson's diversity index over productive rearrangements. Here the immuneACCESS table is served through TCRdb, limited to in-frame sequences with V and J called. Missing clones are a known gap in these copies; in checked studies unresolved V genes cover under half, and the rest lacks a known reason. D and trimming were read from the DNA, whereas the V and J calls and clone size are those reported in that table. In this sample the table shows roughly 120,000 clones, about 90% of which occur a single time. Of the sample, roughly 2.1% falls within the top ten clones.

Per the germline V gene, SGHTA is the CDR1 and FQGNSA is the CDR2. Including the terminal cysteine and phenylalanine, the CDR3 comprises 17 residues. Kept here is only the CDR3 DNA, which spans 51 bases and is read in frame from base 1. V ends up 2 bases short and J 4 bases short, with an unmatched junction base count of 10. This entry is derived from a study of blood T cell repertoires in COVID-19 (dated by TCRdb to 2020 to 2022). Turning to the overall study: Samples from collaborators originated in the United States, Italy and Spain and spanned both the acute and convalescent phases of COVID-19. The prospective study material was composed of cDNA or gDNA derived from T cells, B-cell-depleted T cells, or PBMCs. Deeply sampled blood TCRbeta repertoires from subjects exposed to, actively infected with, or recovered from COVID-19 were included in the dataset. The repertoires were released in a freely available public database meant as a resource for research on the immune response to SARS-CoV-2. The samples were drawn from two sources: the first 160 participants of the ongoing ImmuneRACE study, and 1,000 to 1,500 subjects contributed by 6 global collaborators. The sample metadata nearly always contained a de-identified subject ID, COVID-19 status, age in years and sex. Where HLA class I and class II types were available, the types were taken from metadata supplied by the sample provider, not from assay-based typing.

The study at large found these results: The amount of clinical and demographic metadata varied by source and participant and was provided uncurated.

Sequencing was performed on peripheral blood. This sequence originates from a man between 50 and 59 years old with COVID-19, enrolled during active disease. The chain employs TRBV7-2 and TRBJ2-3, with 9 bases in between that match TRBD2. CDR3 sequence: CASSLPKAGGGPDTQYF. The sequence in DNA is TGTGCCAGCAGCTTACCGAAAGCGGGAGGTGGGCCAGATACGCAGTATTTT.